The clone carrying this T cell receptor (beta chain) was seen a handful of times. The antigen is undetermined. This sample stems from a study of beta chain features in type 1 diabetes. Study as a whole: Healthy donors, compared against patients, showed similar age, gender and cell yields.

cDNA synthesis used the whole RNA isolate, giving expressed TCRB sequences. The assay was immunoSEQ multiplex PCR, and TCRdb's table has in-frame clones only and misses some. The sample has 600,000 to 750,000 clones, around 12% seen once. General study points: Moderate but significant shortening of TCRB CDR3s was recorded in all four CD4+ subsets from Type 1 diabetes patients. High TCR expression in some cells could lead to their over-representation in cDNA sequencing. For type 1 diabetes patients, VDJ junctions showed fewer insertions and more deletions.

Trimming at V came to 2 bases and at J to 4 bases, leaving 18 bases not matched to a gene. In germline, CDR1 is GTSNPN, CDR2 SVGIG (reference sequence). CDR3 size: 19 residues. Sequencing was carried out using naive CD4+ T cells from blood. The clonotype originates from a young man with type 1 diabetes. The rearrangement joins TRBV30 to TRBJ2-1, with TRBD1 matching 9 bases. The DNA of the CDR3 is TGTGCCTGGAGTCCCCTGGGGGGACAGGGTAGGCAATCGTACAATGAGCAGTTCTTC. Amino acids: CAWSPLGGQGRQSYNEQFF.